These 29 T cell receptor beta chains were all obtained from the same sample, sequenced in a study of T cell responses to AZD1222 COVID-19 vaccine. The protocol was immunoSEQ multiplex PCR, while the TCRdb copy is restricted to in-frame clones and leaves out a portion. The sample has some 110,000 clones; under 90% are singletons. The input for sequencing was peripheral blood, taken on day 0 of AZD1222 vaccination. These receptors were taken from an adult in good health.

The chain couples TRBV7-9 to TRBJ2-7; either TRBD1 or TRBD2 may supply D (5 bases each). Germline CDR1 SEHNR, CDR2 FQNEAQ (reference sequence). The CDR3 covers 12 residues. V dropped 7 bases and J dropped 2 bases, with 9 bases sitting between them. CDR3: CASTTGPYEQYF. CDR3 sequence (DNA): TGTGCCAGCACCACGGGACCCTACGAGCAGTACTTC.

This clone was picked up one time. The sample carries other DNA sequences with the same CDR3. The chain recombines TRBV28 with TRBJ1-1; no reliable D call. CDR1 MDHEN and CDR2 SYDVKM come from the germline V gene. Trimming shortened V by 5 bases and J by 4 bases, and 8 bases separated the two germline ends. The CDR3 has 12 amino acids. The CDR3 coding sequence is TGTGCCAGCAGTCCAAGAGGCACTGAAGCTTTCTTT. It yields the protein CASSPRGTEAFF.

The V gene is TRBV5-6, the J gene TRBJ2-1; 11 bases align to TRBD2. Germline V gives CDR1 SGHDT, CDR2 YYEEEE. This CDR3 has 17 residues. V shed 1 base, J shed 4 bases, and the junction held 7 bases outside the gene matches. The CDR3 nucleotides are TGTGCCAGCAGCTTGCGGCTGGGACTAGCGGATTACAATGAGCAGTTCTTC. Amino acids: CASSLRLGLADYNEQFF. Supplemented by reference TRBV5-6 and TRBJ2-1, the full variable domain reads DAGVTQSPTHLIKTRGQQVTLRCSPKSGHDTVSWYQQALGQGPQFIFQYYEEEERQRGNFPDRFSGHQFPNYSSELNVNALLLGDSALYLCASSLRLGLADYNEQFFGPGTRLTVL.

CDR3 DNA: TGTGCCAGCACCTCCCCCCTGGTAGATACGCAGTATTTT. It is translated as CASTSPLVDTQYF. This chain connects TRBV5-4 to TRBJ2-3; D gene unclear. CDR1 and CDR2 from the germline V gene are SGHNT and YYREEE (reference sequence). V was clipped by 6 bases and J by 5 bases, with 13 bases between them. The CDR3 is 13 amino acids.

The DNA for the CDR3 is TGCAGTGCTAGTCGAGGCAGGGGGCTTAGATATGAGCAGTTCTTC. It codes for CSASRGRGLRYEQFF. The chain is built from TRBV20-1 and TRBJ2-1, with 8 bases matching TRBD1. Unmatched junction bases numbered 12, after V lost 3 bases and J lost 8 bases. Germline-derived CDR1 and CDR2 are DFQATT and SNEGSKA (reference sequence). CDR3 length equals 15 residues.

Here the CDR3 DNA reads TGCGCCAGCAGCCAAGAATCAGGGACAGGCGCCAGCTCCTACAATGAGCAGTTCTTC. Protein product: CASSQESGTGASSYNEQFF. The rearrangement uses TRBV4-3 and TRBJ2-1; 8 bases map to TRBD1. The germline gives CDR1 LGHNA, CDR2 YSLEER. The CDR3 contains 19 residues. J gave up 0 bases and V 0 bases, and 10 bases lay outside the gene matches.

V is TRBV7-9 and J is TRBJ2-5; 8 nucleotides agree with TRBD2. CDR1 and CDR2 (germline): SEHNR, FQNEAQ (reference sequence). With V trimmed by 3 bases and J by 3 bases, 15 bases remained unmatched. The CDR3 is 18 amino acids. The CDR3 sequence: CASSFSRGLGNQKETQYF. Written as DNA, the CDR3 is TGTGCCAGCAGCTTTAGCCGGGGACTAGGGAACCAAAAAGAGACCCAGTACTTC.

The chain links TRBV24-1 to TRBJ2-3; D unresolved. Trimming took 7 bases from V and 7 from J, leaving 11 bases between them. Looked up from germline, CDR1 is KGHDR and CDR2 is SFDVKD. The CDR3 is made up of 12 amino acids. The CDR3 reads CATSPGRNTQYF. As DNA, the CDR3 is TGTGCCACCAGCCCCGGCAGGAATACGCAGTATTTT.

This chain connects TRBV3-1 (or the pseudogene TRBV3-2) to TRBJ1-1; D unresolved. This CDR3 contains 15 residues. V gave up 5 bases and J gave up 2 bases, with 15 bases separating them. CDR1 and CDR2 from the germline V gene are LGHDT and YNNKEL (reference sequence). CDR3 region: CASSDHVSGNTEAFF. The CDR3 DNA sequence: TGTGCCAGCAGCGACCATGTCAGCGGAAACACTGAAGCTTTCTTT.

The J gene is TRBJ1-2, the V gene TRBV4-1, with D unresolved. This CDR3 comprises 14 residues. Germline V lookup: CDR1 MGHRA, CDR2 YSYEKL. Trimming took off 1 base at V and 1 base at J, with 7 bases between the two ends. CDR3 residues: CASSQGRLNYGYTF. The CDR3 DNA sequence: TGCGCCAGCAGCCAAGGCCGGCTTAACTATGGCTACACCTTC.

V usage is TRBV9 and J usage is TRBJ2-2; TRBD2 agrees at 9 bases. Germline CDR1 SGDLS, CDR2 YYNGEE. The CDR3 has 17 amino acids. The trim removed 3 bases at V and 4 bases at J, leaving 10 bases unmatched. CDR3: CASSETGAGGSTGELFF. The CDR3 nucleotides read TGTGCCAGCAGCGAGACTGGAGCGGGAGGCAGCACCGGGGAGCTGTTTTTT.

The chain carries TRBV7-2 and TRBJ1-5; D call uncertain. CDR1 and CDR2 (germline): SGHTA, FQGNSA. Trimming removed 4 bases at V and 3 bases at J, with 16 bases between. The CDR3 is 16 residues long. The DNA for the CDR3 is TGTGCCAGCAGCTCCCACAGCCTGGGGAACAATCAGCCCCAGCATTTT. It codes for CASSSHSLGNNQPQHF.

This clone was seen a few times. The same CDR3 can be traced to other DNA sequences in this sample. The chain is built from TRBV18 and TRBJ1-4; possible D gene TRBD1, 5 bases. The CDR3 contains 14 residues. The germline V gene has CDR1 KGHSH and CDR2 LQKENI. The V and J ends lost 4 bases and 4 bases respectively, with 10 bases between them. Here the CDR3 DNA reads TGTGCCAGCTCACAGGGACGGAATAATGAAAAACTGTTTTTT. Residues: CASSQGRNNEKLFF.

The rearrangement links TRBV5-1 to TRBJ1-4, with D uncertain. Between the trimmed V and J ends, which lost 4 bases and 2 bases, there was a span of 9 bases. Germline CDR1 SGHRS, CDR2 YFSETQ. The CDR3 totals 14 residues. CDR3 in DNA: TGCGCCAGCAGCCCCATTAGCACTAATGAAAAACTGTTTTTT. This translates into CASSPISTNEKLFF.

In nucleotides, the CDR3 is TGCGCCAGCACCTCCGGTCAGGGCAGCATTCAGTACTTC. It specifies CASTSGQGSIQYF. J is TRBJ2-4 and V is TRBV5-1; D perhaps matches TRBD1 (5 bases). The V and J ends lost 6 bases and 9 bases respectively, with 16 bases between them. The CDR3 sequence is 13 residues long. Germline CDR1 is SGHRS and CDR2 is YFSETQ.

V gene TRBV7-6 combines with J gene TRBJ2-2, with 7 bases fitting TRBD1. Germline loops: CDR1 SGHVS, CDR2 FNYEAQ. Trimming at V came to 1 base and at J to 2 bases, leaving 7 bases not matched to a gene. The CDR3 consists of 17 residues. CDR3 region: CASSLEAGGYNTGELFF. The CDR3 DNA reads TGTGCCAGCAGCTTAGAGGCAGGGGGTTATAACACCGGGGAGCTGTTTTTT.

The V call is TRBV5-6, the J call TRBJ1-2; D call uncertain. Germline-derived CDR1 and CDR2 are SGHDT and YYEEEE. The CDR3 sequence is 16 residues long. Trimming shortened V by 0 bases and J by 4 bases, and 16 bases separated the two germline ends. The CDR3 reads CASSLGFGSQGYGYTF. In nucleotides, the CDR3 is TGTGCCAGCAGCTTGGGATTCGGGTCTCAAGGCTATGGCTACACCTTC.

The V call is TRBV6-5, the J call TRBJ2-7; 7 bases fit TRBD1. CDR1 and CDR2 (germline): MNHEY, SVGAGI. CDR3 length: 14 residues. V trimming: 3 bases; J trimming: 3 bases; junction bases outside the gene matches: 5. The CDR3 loop reads CASSYEGAFYEQYF. The CDR3 bases are TGTGCCAGCAGTTATGAGGGGGCGTTCTACGAGCAGTACTTC.

This chain joins TRBV27 and TRBJ1-2; the D is unclear. V was shortened by 3 bases and J by 6 bases, with 11 bases between the two germline ends. The CDR3 runs to 13 residues. In germline, CDR1 is MNHEY, CDR2 SMNVEV (reference sequence). The CDR3, as DNA: TGTGCCAGCAGTTTGACTGGTTTGGATGGCTACACCTTC. It translates to CASSLTGLDGYTF.

The chain is built from TRBV27 and TRBJ2-4, with TRBD1 identical over 12 bases. This CDR3 is 14 amino acids long. The V and J ends lost 5 bases and 14 bases, in that order; junction bases with no gene match: 10. The germline CDR1 and CDR2 sequences are MNHEY and SMNVEV (reference sequence). The CDR3 region has the DNA TGTGCCAGCAGTCCCGGGACAGGGGGCCTCGCTGAGTACTTC. Residues: CASSPGTGGLAEYF.

This sequence joins TRBV6-6 and TRBJ2-5; tentatively, D is TRBD1 (6 bases). In germline, CDR1 is MNHNY, CDR2 SVGAGI (reference sequence). This CDR3 has 16 amino acids. V lost 2 bases to trimming and J lost 7 bases, with 20 bases between them. The CDR3 DNA reads TGTGCCAGCAGTTACCCCCATAAGGGGGAAGGGGTGACCCAGTACTTC. Protein product: CASSYPHKGEGVTQYF.

The rearrangement links TRBV28 to TRBJ2-7, with D possibly being TRBD1 or TRBD2 (5 bases each). CDR3 length equals 14 residues. Germline V gene lookup returns CDR1 MDHEN and CDR2 SYDVKM. Deletions cut 3 bases from V and 6 bases from J, with 15 bases between. The CDR3 protein is CASSLVRGVGEQYF. The CDR3 DNA is TGTGCCAGCAGTTTGGTGAGAGGGGTGGGCGAGCAGTACTTC.

The rearrangement links TRBV18 to TRBJ2-1; 7 bases are shared with TRBD2. The trim removed 3 bases at V and 0 bases at J, leaving 2 bases unmatched. CDR1 and CDR2 from the germline V gene are KGHSH and LQKENI. The CDR3 totals 15 residues. CDR3 sequence reads: CASSPPSGSYNEQFF. In nucleotides, the CDR3 is TGTGCCAGCTCACCTCCTAGCGGCTCCTACAATGAGCAGTTCTTC.

This chain joins TRBV12-5 and TRBJ1-2; D uncertain. The V end lost 2 bases, the J end lost 4 bases, and 11 bases lay between the germline ends. The CDR3 contains 14 residues. Germline-derived CDR1 and CDR2 are LGHNT and FRNRAP. As DNA, the CDR3 is TGTGCTAGTGGTTTGTCCCCACAGACCTATGGCTACACCTTC. Protein product: CASGLSPQTYGYTF.

The chain uses TRBV2 and TRBJ1-3, with D possibly TRBD1 on 5 matching bases. The V and J ends lost 6 bases and 0 bases respectively, with 9 bases between them. Germline V lookup: CDR1 SNHLY, CDR2 FYNNEI. The CDR3 spans 14 residues. As DNA, the CDR3 is TGTGCCAGCAGCCCAGGGCACTCTGGAAACACCATATATTTT. It codes for CASSPGHSGNTIYF.

V usage is TRBV9 and J usage is TRBJ1-1; D unclear. This CDR3 region has 13 residues. Between the trimmed V and J ends, which lost 4 bases and 4 bases, there was a span of 11 bases. The V gene's germline CDR1 is SGDLS and CDR2 YYNGEE. CDR3 loop: CASSSEMTTEAFF. DNA of the CDR3: TGTGCCAGCAGCTCCGAAATGACCACTGAAGCTTTCTTT.

The chain couples TRBV24-1 to TRBJ2-7; 10 nucleotides align to TRBD1. Germline loops: CDR1 KGHDR, CDR2 SFDVKD. After removal of 4 bases from V and 5 bases from J, the junction contained 7 bases not matched to a gene. The CDR3 sequence is 15 residues long. CDR3 in amino acids: CATSESGTGANEQYF. The DNA of the CDR3 is TGTGCCACCAGTGAGTCCGGGACAGGGGCCAACGAGCAGTACTTC.

The rearrangement joins TRBV7-2 to TRBJ1-5, with D unresolved. Per germline, CDR1 SGHTA and CDR2 FQGNSA. Trimming cost V 5 bases and J 4 bases, with 12 bases left between them. This CDR3 contains 14 residues. CDR3 amino acids: CASSPRGSNQPQHF. The CDR3 DNA reads as TGTGCCAGCAGCCCCCGGGGTTCTAATCAGCCCCAGCATTTT.

This clone was detected only once. The rearrangement uses TRBV7-7 and TRBJ1-1, with unresolved D. This CDR3 has 13 residues. Germline V gene lookup returns CDR1 SSHAT and CDR2 FNYEAQ (reference sequence). V lost 8 bases to trimming and J lost 1 base, with 11 bases between them. The CDR3 sequence is CASGRSRNTEAFF. The DNA for the CDR3 is TGTGCCAGCGGCCGTTCTAGGAACACTGAAGCTTTCTTT.